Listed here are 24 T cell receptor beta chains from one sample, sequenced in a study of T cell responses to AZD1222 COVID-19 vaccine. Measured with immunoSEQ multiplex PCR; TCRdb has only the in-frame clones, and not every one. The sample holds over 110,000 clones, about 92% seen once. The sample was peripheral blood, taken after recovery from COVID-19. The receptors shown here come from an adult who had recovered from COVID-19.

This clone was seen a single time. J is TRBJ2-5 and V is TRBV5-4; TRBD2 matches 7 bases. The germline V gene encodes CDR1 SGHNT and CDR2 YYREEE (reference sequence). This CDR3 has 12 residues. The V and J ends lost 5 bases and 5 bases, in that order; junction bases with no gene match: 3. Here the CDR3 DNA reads TGTGCCAGCAGTCCCGGGGGGGAGACCCAGTACTTC. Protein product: CASSPGGETQYF.

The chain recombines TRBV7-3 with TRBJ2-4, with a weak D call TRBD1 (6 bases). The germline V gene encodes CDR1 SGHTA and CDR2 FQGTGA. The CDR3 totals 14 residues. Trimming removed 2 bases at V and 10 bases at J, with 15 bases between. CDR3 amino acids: CASSLGQGSNIQYF. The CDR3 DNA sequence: TGTGCCAGCAGCTTAGGGCAGGGGTCCAATATTCAGTACTTC.

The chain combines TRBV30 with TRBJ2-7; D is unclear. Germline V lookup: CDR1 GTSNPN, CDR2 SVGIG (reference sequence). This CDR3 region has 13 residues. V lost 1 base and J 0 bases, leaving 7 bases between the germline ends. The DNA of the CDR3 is TGTGCCTGGAGTGCGCTCAGCTCCTACGAGCAGTACTTC. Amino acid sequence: CAWSALSSYEQYF.

CDR3 nucleotide sequence: TGTGCCAGTAGTAGTTTTTATCGGATCGCCCATCAGCCCCAGCATTTT. Amino acid sequence: CASSSFYRIAHQPQHF. This sequence joins TRBV19 and TRBJ1-5; no clear D. Germline V gene sequence: CDR1 LNHDA, CDR2 SQIVND (reference sequence). V dropped 4 bases and J dropped 5 bases, with 18 bases sitting between them. The CDR3 loop spans 16 amino acids.

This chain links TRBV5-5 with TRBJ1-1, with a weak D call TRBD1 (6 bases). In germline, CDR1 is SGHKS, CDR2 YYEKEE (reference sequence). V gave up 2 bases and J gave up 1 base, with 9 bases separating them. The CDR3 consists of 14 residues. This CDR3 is CASSLGGSNTEAFF. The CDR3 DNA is TGTGCCAGCAGCTTAGGGGGGTCGAACACTGAAGCTTTCTTT.

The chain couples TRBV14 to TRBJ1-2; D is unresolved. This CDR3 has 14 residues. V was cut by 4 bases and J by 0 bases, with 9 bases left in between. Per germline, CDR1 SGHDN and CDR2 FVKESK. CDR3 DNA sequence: TGTGCCAGCAGCCTTACACGATCTAACTATGGCTACACCTTC. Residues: CASSLTRSNYGYTF.

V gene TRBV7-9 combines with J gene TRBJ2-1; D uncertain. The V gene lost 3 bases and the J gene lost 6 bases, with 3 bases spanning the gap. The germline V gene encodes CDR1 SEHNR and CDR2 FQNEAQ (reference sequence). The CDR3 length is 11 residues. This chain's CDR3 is CASSFSNEQFF. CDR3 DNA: TGTGCCAGCAGCTTTAGCAATGAGCAGTTCTTC.

CDR3 DNA: TGTGCCAGCAGTTTTTGGACAGGCATTAACTATGGCTACACCTTC. This codes for CASSFWTGINYGYTF. The chain recombines TRBV28 with TRBJ1-2, with 7 nucleotides matching TRBD1. Trimming took 3 bases from V and 1 from J; bases not matched to a gene: 5. Germline V gene sequence: CDR1 MDHEN, CDR2 SYDVKM. CDR3 size: 15 residues.

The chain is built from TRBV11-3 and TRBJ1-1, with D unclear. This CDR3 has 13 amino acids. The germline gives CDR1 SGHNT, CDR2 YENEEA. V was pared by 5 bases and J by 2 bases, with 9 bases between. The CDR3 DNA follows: TGTGCCAGCAGCATTGGAGAAAACACTGAAGCTTTCTTT. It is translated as CASSIGENTEAFF. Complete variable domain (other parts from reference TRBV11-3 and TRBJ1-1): EAGVVQSPRYKIIEKKQPVAFWCNPISGHNTLYWYLQNLGQGPELLIRYENEEAVDDSQLPKDRFSAERLKGVDSTLKIQPAELGDSAVYLCASSIGENTEAFFGQGTRLTVV.

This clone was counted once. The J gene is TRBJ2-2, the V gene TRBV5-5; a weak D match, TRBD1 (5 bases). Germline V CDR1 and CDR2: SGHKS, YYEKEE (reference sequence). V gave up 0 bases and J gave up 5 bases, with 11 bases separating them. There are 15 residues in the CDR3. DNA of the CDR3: TGTGCCAGCAGCTTGGATCCTAGGGGAACCGGGGAGCTGTTTTTT. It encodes CASSLDPRGTGELFF. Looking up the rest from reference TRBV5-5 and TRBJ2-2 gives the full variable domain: DAGVTQSPTHLIKTRGQQVTLRCSPISGHKSVSWYQQVLGQGPQFIFQYYEKEERGRGNFPDRFSARQFPNYSSELNVNALLLGDSALYLCASSLDPRGTGELFFGEGSRLTVL.

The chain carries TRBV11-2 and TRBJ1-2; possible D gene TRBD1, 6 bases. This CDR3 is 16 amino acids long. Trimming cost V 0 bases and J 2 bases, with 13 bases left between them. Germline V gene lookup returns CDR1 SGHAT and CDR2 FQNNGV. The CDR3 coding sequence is TGTGCCAGCAGCTTAGACCTGGGACACCAGAACTATGGCTACACCTTC. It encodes CASSLDLGHQNYGYTF.

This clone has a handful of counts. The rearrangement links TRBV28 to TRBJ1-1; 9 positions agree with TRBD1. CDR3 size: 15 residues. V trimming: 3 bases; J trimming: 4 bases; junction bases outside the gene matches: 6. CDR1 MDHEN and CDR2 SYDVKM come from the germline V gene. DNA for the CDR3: TGTGCCAGCAGTTTCGTGGGACAGGGAGGCACTGAAGCTTTCTTT. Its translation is CASSFVGQGGTEAFF.

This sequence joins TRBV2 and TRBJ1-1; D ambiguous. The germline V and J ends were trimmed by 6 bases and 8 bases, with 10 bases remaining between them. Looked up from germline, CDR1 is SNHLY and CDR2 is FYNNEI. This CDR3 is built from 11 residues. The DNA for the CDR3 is TGTGCCAGCAGAGAGGTCCCCGAAGCTTTCTTT. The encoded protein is CASREVPEAFF.

CDR3 protein: CASSPRTGENYGYTF. CDR3 nucleotides: TGTGCCAGCAGTCCCCGGACAGGGGAGAACTATGGCTACACCTTC. The V call is TRBV27, the J call TRBJ1-2; 9 bases line up with TRBD1. V lost 5 bases to trimming and J lost 2 bases; unmatched junction nucleotides: 6. Looked up from germline, CDR1 is MNHEY and CDR2 is SMNVEV (reference sequence). The CDR3 sequence is 15 residues long.

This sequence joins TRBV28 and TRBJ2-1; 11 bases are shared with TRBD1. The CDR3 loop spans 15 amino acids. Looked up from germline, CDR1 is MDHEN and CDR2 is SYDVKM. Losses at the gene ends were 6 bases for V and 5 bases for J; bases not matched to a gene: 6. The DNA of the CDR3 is TGTGCCAGCAGGAGATGGGACAGGGGGAACAATGAGCAGTTCTTC. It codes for CASRRWDRGNNEQFF.

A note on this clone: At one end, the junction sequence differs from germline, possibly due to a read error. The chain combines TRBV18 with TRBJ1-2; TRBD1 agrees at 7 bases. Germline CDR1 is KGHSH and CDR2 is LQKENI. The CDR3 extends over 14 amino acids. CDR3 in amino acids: CASSPQGSGNGYTF. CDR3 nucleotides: TGTGCCAGCTCGCCACAGGGGTCAGGGAATGGCTACACCTTC. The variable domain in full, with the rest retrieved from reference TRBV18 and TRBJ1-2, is NAGVMQNPRHLVRRRGQEARLRCSPMKGHSHVYWYRQLPEEGLKFMVYLQKENIIDESGMPKERFSAEFPKEGPSILRIQQVVRGDSAAYFCASSPQGSGNGYTFGSGTRLTVV.

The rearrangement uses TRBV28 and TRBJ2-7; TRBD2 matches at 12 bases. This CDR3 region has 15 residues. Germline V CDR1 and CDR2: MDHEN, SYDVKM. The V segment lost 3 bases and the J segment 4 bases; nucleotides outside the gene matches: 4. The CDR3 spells CASSFVTSGGYEQYF. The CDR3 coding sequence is TGTGCCAGCAGTTTTGTGACTAGCGGGGGTTACGAGCAGTACTTC.

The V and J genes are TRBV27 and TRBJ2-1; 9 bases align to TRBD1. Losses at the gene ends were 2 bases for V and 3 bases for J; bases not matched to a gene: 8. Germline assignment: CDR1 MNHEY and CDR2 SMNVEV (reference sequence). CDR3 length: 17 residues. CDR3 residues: CASSLGIPDRGYNEQFF. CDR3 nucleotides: TGTGCCAGCAGTTTAGGGATTCCGGACAGGGGCTACAATGAGCAGTTCTTC.

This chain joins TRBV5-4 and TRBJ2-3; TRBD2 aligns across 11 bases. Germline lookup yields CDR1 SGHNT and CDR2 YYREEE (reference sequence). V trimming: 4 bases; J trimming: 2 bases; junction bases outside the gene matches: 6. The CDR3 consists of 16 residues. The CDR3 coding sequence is TGTGCCAGCAGCAACGGGGGACTAGCGGCCACAGATACGCAGTATTTT. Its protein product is CASSNGGLAATDTQYF.

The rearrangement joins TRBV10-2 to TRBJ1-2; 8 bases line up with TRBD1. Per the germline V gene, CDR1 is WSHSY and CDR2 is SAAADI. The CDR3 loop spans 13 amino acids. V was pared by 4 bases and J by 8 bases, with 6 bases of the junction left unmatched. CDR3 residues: CASSVDRVLGYTF. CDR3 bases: TGCGCCAGCAGTGTGGACAGGGTTTTAGGCTACACCTTC.

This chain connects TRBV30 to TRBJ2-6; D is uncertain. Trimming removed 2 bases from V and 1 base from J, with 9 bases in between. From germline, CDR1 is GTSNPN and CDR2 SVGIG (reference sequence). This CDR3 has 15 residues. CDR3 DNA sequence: TGTGCCTGGAGTCCGAGCTTGTCTGGGGCCAACGTCCTGACTTTC. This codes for CAWSPSLSGANVLTF.

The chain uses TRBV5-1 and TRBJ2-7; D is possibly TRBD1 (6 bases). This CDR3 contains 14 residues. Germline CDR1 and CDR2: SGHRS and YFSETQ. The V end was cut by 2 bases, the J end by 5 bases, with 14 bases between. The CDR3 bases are TGCGCCAGCAGCTTTGGCCAGGGGTGGAACGAGCAGTACTTC. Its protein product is CASSFGQGWNEQYF.

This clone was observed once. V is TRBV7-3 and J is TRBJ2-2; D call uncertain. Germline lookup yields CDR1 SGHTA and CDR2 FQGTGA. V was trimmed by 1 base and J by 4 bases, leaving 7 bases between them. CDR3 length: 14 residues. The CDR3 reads CASSLNPGTGELFF. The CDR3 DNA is TGTGCCAGCAGCTTAAATCCGGGCACCGGGGAGCTGTTTTTT.

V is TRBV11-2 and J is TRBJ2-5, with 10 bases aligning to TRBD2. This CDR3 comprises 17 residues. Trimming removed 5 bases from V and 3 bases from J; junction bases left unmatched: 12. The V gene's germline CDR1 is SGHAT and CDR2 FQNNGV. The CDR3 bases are TGTGCCAGCAGCCGCCAGGGACTAGCGTTCGGAGAAGAGACCCAGTACTTC. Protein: CASSRQGLAFGEETQYF.